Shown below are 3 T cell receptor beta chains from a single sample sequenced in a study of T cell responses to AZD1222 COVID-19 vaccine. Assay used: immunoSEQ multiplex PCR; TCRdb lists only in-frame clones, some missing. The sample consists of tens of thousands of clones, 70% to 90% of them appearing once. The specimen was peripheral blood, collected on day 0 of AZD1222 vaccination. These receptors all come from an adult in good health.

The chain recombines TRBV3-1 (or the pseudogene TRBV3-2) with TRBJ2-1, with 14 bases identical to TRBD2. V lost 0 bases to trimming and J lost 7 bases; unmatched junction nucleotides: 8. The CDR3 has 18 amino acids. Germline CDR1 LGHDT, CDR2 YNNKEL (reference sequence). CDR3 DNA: TGTGCCAGCAGCCAAGACTCGGGACTAGCGGGGGTTAGGAATGAGCAGTTCTTC. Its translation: CASSQDSGLAGVRNEQFF.

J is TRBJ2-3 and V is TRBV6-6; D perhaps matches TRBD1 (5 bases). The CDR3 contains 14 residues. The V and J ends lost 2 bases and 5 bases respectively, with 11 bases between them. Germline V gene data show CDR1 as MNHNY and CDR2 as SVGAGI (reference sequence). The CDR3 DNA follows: TGTGCCAGCAGTTACGGGGCAGGGCAAGATACGCAGTATTTT. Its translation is CASSYGAGQDTQYF.

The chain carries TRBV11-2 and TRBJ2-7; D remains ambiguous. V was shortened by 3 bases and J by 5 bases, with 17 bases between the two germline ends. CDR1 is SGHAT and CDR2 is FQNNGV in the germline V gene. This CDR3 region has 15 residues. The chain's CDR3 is CASSFYRTSSDEQYF. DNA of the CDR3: TGTGCCAGCAGCTTCTACCGGACCTCTTCCGACGAGCAGTACTTC.